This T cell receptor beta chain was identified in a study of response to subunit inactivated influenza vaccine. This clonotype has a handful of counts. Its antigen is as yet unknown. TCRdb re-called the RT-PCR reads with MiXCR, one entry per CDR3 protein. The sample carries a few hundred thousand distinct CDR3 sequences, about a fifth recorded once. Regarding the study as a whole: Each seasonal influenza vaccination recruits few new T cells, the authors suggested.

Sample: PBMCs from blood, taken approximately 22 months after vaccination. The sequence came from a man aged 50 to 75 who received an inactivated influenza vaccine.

The CDR3 sequence: CASSPGALGEAFF. The CDR3 coding sequence is TGTGCCAGCAGCCCGGGGGCGTTGGGGGAAGCTTTCTTT. The genes are TRBV6-2 or TRBV6-3 and TRBJ1-1; the D gene is possibly TRBD1 (6 bases). CDR1 is MNHEY, CDR2 SVGEGT, per germline. Trimming took off 6 bases at V and 8 bases at J, with 16 bases between the two ends. This CDR3 spans 13 amino acids.